The 20 T cell receptor beta chains below come from one sample, sequenced in a study of blood T cell repertoires in COVID-19. Data came from immunoSEQ multiplex PCR; TCRdb stores just in-frame clones and leaves some out. The data hold more than 400,000 clones, with roughly 90% observed a single time. Sequencing was done on a sample of PBMCs or T cells enriched from blood (not recorded which). Receptor source: a woman younger than 35 who had recovered from COVID-19.

This clone was counted a few times. The chain joins TRBV5-4 to TRBJ1-2; 8 bases fit TRBD1. CDR3 length: 14 residues. V gave up 4 bases and J gave up 5 bases; unmatched junction bases: 7. Germline-derived CDR1 and CDR2 are SGHNT and YYREEE (reference sequence). CDR3 bases: TGTGCCAGCAGCCCAGACAGGGGAAATTATGGCTACACCTTC. This codes for CASSPDRGNYGYTF.

The DNA for the CDR3 is TGCGCCAGCAGTACAGGGAACGAGCAGTACTTC. Protein sequence: CASSTGNEQYF. The rearrangement links TRBV5-1 to TRBJ2-7; D may be TRBD1 (6 bases). This CDR3 region has 11 residues. Between the trimmed V and J ends, which lost 5 bases and 5 bases, there was a span of 8 bases. Germline V gene data show CDR1 as SGHRS and CDR2 as YFSETQ.

This CDR3 is CASSGGYRETQYF. CDR3 DNA: TGTGCCAGCAGTGGGGGGTATAGAGAGACCCAGTACTTC. The chain combines TRBV12-3 or TRBV12-4 with TRBJ2-5; a weak D match, TRBD2 (6 bases). Trimming took 5 bases from V and 4 from J, leaving 11 bases between them. CDR3 length: 13 residues.

This clone was detected only a few times. The chain is built from TRBV5-1 and TRBJ1-1; tentatively, D is TRBD1 (5 bases). The germline V and J ends were trimmed by 4 bases and 1 base, with 11 bases remaining between them. Germline CDR1 is SGHRS and CDR2 is YFSETQ. This CDR3 contains 14 residues. CDR3 nucleotide sequence: TGCGCCAGCAGCGTGGGGCCCTCGAACACTGAAGCTTTCTTT. Its translation: CASSVGPSNTEAFF.

The chain joins TRBV7-6 to TRBJ1-2, with TRBD1 identical over 11 bases. Germline V gene sequence: CDR1 SGHVS, CDR2 FNYEAQ. This CDR3 is 14 amino acids long. V was clipped by 0 bases and J by 7 bases; unmatched bases: 1. The CDR3 loop is CASSLAGQGAGYTF. The CDR3 DNA follows: TGTGCCAGCAGCTTAGCCGGACAGGGGGCTGGCTACACCTTC.

The V call is TRBV19, the J call TRBJ1-2; the D gene is possibly TRBD1 (6 bases). The CDR3 has 15 amino acids. V lost 4 bases to trimming and J lost 9 bases, with 21 bases between them. Germline V lookup: CDR1 LNHDA, CDR2 SQIVND (reference sequence). The CDR3 here is CASSTPSSRGGSYTF. In DNA, the CDR3 is TGTGCCAGTAGTACCCCGTCGTCGAGGGGGGGTAGCTACACCTTC.

This clone turned up a few times. This chain links TRBV4-1 with TRBJ1-1, with D perhaps matching TRBD1 (6 bases). The CDR3 sequence is 18 residues long. Germline V CDR1 and CDR2: MGHRA, YSYEKL. Trimming pared 3 bases from V and 0 bases from J, leaving 20 bases between. In DNA, the CDR3 is TGCGCCAGCAGCCACCCTCCGCAGGGGAACTACATGAACACTGAAGCTTTCTTT. It codes for CASSHPPQGNYMNTEAFF.

The chain has TRBV24-1 and TRBJ1-1; D uncertain. Looked up from germline, CDR1 is KGHDR and CDR2 is SFDVKD. Deletions cut 3 bases from V and 5 bases from J, with 12 bases between. The CDR3 extends over 14 amino acids. The CDR3 sequence is CATSDPGRSTEAFF. The CDR3 DNA reads as TGTGCCACCAGTGATCCAGGTCGCAGTACTGAAGCTTTCTTT.

The V gene is TRBV7-6, the J gene TRBJ1-1; D may be TRBD1 (5 bases). CDR1 is SGHVS and CDR2 is FNYEAQ in the germline V gene. The length of the CDR3 is 16 residues. V was cut by 0 bases and J by 4 bases, with 15 bases left in between. The CDR3 DNA reads TGTGCCAGCAGCTTAGCGATAAAGGGGTCAGGCACTGAAGCTTTCTTT. This translates into CASSLAIKGSGTEAFF.

The rearrangement links TRBV3-1 (or the pseudogene TRBV3-2) to TRBJ1-4; TRBD1 is a possible D gene (6 bases). V lost 5 bases to trimming and J lost 8 bases, with 15 bases between them. The CDR3 extends over 14 amino acids. Germline CDR1 is LGHDT and CDR2 is YNNKEL (reference sequence). CDR3 protein: CASSGRGNVEKLFF. The CDR3 region has the DNA TGTGCCAGCAGCGGCAGGGGAAATGTGGAAAAACTGTTTTTT.

The chain links TRBV7-8 to TRBJ1-1, with D hard to call. The CDR3 is 13 residues long. V was cut by 1 base and J by 1 base, with 4 bases left in between. CDR1 is SGHVS and CDR2 is FQNEAQ in the germline V gene. The CDR3 sequence is CASSLVQNTEAFF. CDR3 coding DNA: TGTGCCAGCAGCTTAGTTCAGAACACTGAAGCTTTCTTT.

V is TRBV28 and J is TRBJ2-5, with TRBD2 identical over 7 bases. V lost 5 bases to trimming and J lost 0 bases; unmatched junction nucleotides: 6. The CDR3 sequence is 15 residues long. Germline V gene data show CDR1 as MDHEN and CDR2 as SYDVKM. This chain's CDR3 is CASSGRDFYQETQYF. In DNA, the CDR3 is TGTGCCAGCAGTGGGAGGGACTTCTACCAAGAGACCCAGTACTTC.

This clone showed up many times. The rearrangement joins TRBV7-2 to TRBJ1-2, with a possible D match to TRBD1 (5 bases). V lost 2 bases, J lost 2 bases, and 9 bases lay in between. This CDR3 spans 14 amino acids. In germline, CDR1 is SGHTA, CDR2 FQGNSA. CDR3 protein: CASSLSTENYGYTF. The CDR3 DNA reads as TGTGCCAGCAGCTTATCGACAGAAAACTATGGCTACACCTTC. The full variable domain, with the rest looked up from reference TRBV7-2 and TRBJ1-2, is GAGVSQSPSNKVTEKGKDVELRCDPISGHTALYWYRQSLGQGLEFLIYFQGNSAPDKSGLPSDRFSAERTGGSVSTLTIQRTQQEDSAVYLCASSLSTENYGYTFGSGTRLTVV.

The rearrangement links TRBV19 to TRBJ1-5; D uncertain. The CDR3 is 14 residues long. The germline V gene has CDR1 LNHDA and CDR2 SQIVND (reference sequence). The V gene lost 5 bases and the J gene lost 12 bases, with 20 bases spanning the gap. The CDR3 DNA follows: TGTGCCAGTAGTCCGCACGAGGAGGGAGGCTACCAGCATTTT. This translates into CASSPHEEGGYQHF.

This rearrangement joins TRBV3-1 (or the pseudogene TRBV3-2) to TRBJ1-1; D is uncertain. Germline loops: CDR1 LGHDT, CDR2 YNNKEL (reference sequence). V was cut by 1 base and J by 2 bases, with 8 bases left in between. This CDR3 comprises 14 residues. As DNA, the CDR3 is TGTGCCAGCAGCCAAGGTCACGGTAACACTGAAGCTTTCTTT. Translation: CASSQGHGNTEAFF.

The chain combines TRBV5-1 with TRBJ2-2, with D maybe TRBD2 (6 bases). From germline, CDR1 is SGHRS and CDR2 YFSETQ. V shed 0 bases and J shed 4 bases, with 10 bases lying between them. CDR3 length: 15 residues. CDR3 in DNA: TGCGCCAGCAGCTTGGGCGGGGCGTTCACCGGGGAGCTGTTTTTT. Translation: CASSLGGAFTGELFF.

The chain joins TRBV5-1 to TRBJ1-1; unclear D gene. V was trimmed by 4 bases and J by 11 bases, leaving 15 bases between them. Germline V lookup: CDR1 SGHRS, CDR2 YFSETQ. This CDR3 is 12 amino acids long. This CDR3 is CASSPPPGWAFF. The CDR3 DNA reads TGCGCCAGCAGCCCGCCCCCGGGGTGGGCTTTCTTT.

The V gene is TRBV28, the J gene TRBJ1-3, with a weak D call TRBD1 (6 bases). There are 15 residues in the CDR3. Trimming took off 6 bases at V and 6 bases at J, with 18 bases between the two ends. Germline V CDR1 and CDR2: MDHEN, SYDVKM. The CDR3 DNA follows: TGTGCCAGCAGGCCTAACCAGGGGCTTATAAACACCATATATTTT. It specifies CASRPNQGLINTIYF.

This clone was recorded only once. The genes are TRBV12-5 and TRBJ2-7; TRBD1 aligns across 8 bases. This CDR3 comprises 15 residues. CDR1 and CDR2 from the germline V gene are LGHNT and FRNRAP. Unmatched junction bases numbered 8, after V lost 7 bases and J lost 0 bases. DNA of the CDR3: TGTGCTAGTGCCTCATTCGGACAGGGCTCCTACGAGCAGTACTTC. As protein: CASASFGQGSYEQYF.

The chain joins TRBV29-1 to TRBJ2-7; possible D gene TRBD2, 5 bases. The germline V gene has CDR1 SQVTM and CDR2 ANQGSEA. The CDR3 loop spans 8 amino acids. The CDR3 spells CSVVGSPV. CDR3 coding DNA: TGCAGCGTTGTGGGGAGTCCAGTC.